This entry features one TCR beta chain sequence. It has no known antigen specificity. Per-base quality was not reported, and no clone a single base away is much larger than it. Including the terminal cysteine and phenylalanine, the CDR3 comprises 16 residues. The entry retains the CDR3 DNA only, 48 bases that are in frame from base 1. Trimming accounts for 3 bases at V and 2 bases at J, while the number of junction bases matched to no gene is 4. Library prep was done by RT-PCR. Sequencing used an Illumina HiSeq 2500. TCRdb itself trimmed the public reads at Q25 with fastp, ran MiXCR and retained productive beta chains. CDR3 protein duplicates are merged, each entry listing the most common genes and DNA. The sample includes around 530,000 distinct CDR3 sequences, with 15% to 20% observed a single time. The ten largest clones add up to less than 4% of the sample. The sample originates from a study of response to subunit inactivated influenza vaccine (dated by TCRdb to 2016 to 2018). At the level of the whole study: Deep quantitative T cell receptor repertoire profiling was used in the study to track responses to a trivalent subunit inactivated influenza vaccine.

What the authors observed across the whole study: According to the authors, only a limited number of new T cells may be recruited by each seasonal influenza vaccination.

Specimen: CD4+ T cells sorted from PBMCs, collected 23 to 25 months after vaccination. This sequence originates from a man between 50 and 69 years old who received an inactivated influenza vaccine. Donor details come from another sample of the same person, matched by shared clones. The chain was built from TRBV12-3 or TRBV12-4 and TRBJ2-3; TRBD2 matches 11 bases in the middle. CDR3 loop: CASSFFSGGATDTQYF. The nucleotides read TGTGCCAGCAGTTTCTTTAGCGGGGGGGCCACAGATACGCAGTATTTT.